A few counts support the clone carrying this T cell receptor (beta chain). Relative to the germline gene, one junction end is altered; a read error may explain this. Time point reported: persistent/refractory GD, antithyroid drugs over 5 years with positive TRAb. Making the TCR library involved RNA that had been extracted from PBMCs. This record belongs to a study of regulatory T cells in long-lasting Graves disease. Germline-derived CDR1 and CDR2 are SGDLS and YYNGEE. CDR3 size: 16 residues. Arm-PCR of CDR3 regions and iRepertoire HTBI primers were used to build TCR beta libraries. Each CDR3 protein is one row after TCRdb ran MiXCR on the multiplex PCR reads. The sample contains under 500,000 distinct CDR3 sequences, less than 25% of which appear only once.

The source of this sequence is a female donor with Graves disease. The rearrangement uses TRBV9 and TRBJ2-4, with 7 bases matching TRBD2. The starting material was peripheral blood mononuclear cells (PBMCs), obtained when the disease was refractory, from a patient treated with antithyroid drugs. Written as DNA, the CDR3 is TGTGCCAGCAGCGTAGGTGGGGCTAGCGGTAAAACCATTCAGTACTTC. Translating gives CASSVGGASGKTIQYF.